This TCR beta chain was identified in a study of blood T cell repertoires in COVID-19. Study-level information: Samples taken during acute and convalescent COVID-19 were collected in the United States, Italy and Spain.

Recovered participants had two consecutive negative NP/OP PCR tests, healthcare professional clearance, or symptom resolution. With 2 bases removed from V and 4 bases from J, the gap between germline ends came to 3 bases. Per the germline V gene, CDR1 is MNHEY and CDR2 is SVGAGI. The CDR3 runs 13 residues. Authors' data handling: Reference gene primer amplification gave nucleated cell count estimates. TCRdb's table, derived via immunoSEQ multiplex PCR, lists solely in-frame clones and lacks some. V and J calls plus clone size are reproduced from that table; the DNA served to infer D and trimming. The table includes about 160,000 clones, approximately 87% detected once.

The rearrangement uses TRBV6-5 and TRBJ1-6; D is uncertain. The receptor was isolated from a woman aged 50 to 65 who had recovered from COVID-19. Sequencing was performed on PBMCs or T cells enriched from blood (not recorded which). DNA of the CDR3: TGTGCCAGCAGTTACGCGTATAATTCACCCCTCCACTTT. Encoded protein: CASSYAYNSPLHF.